These 27 T cell receptor beta chains share one sample of origin, sequenced in a study of cytomegalovirus exposure and HLA in healthy donors. Primers for the PCR totalled 60 Vbeta and 13 Jbeta. Here immunoSEQ multiplex PCR was the method, and the copy in TCRdb shows in-frame clones only, minus some. The sample contains some 150,000 clones, about four fifths of which appear only once. The sample consisted of PBMCs. These receptors were obtained from a male donor in good health and CMV-seronegative.

The CDR3 sequence: CASSPYDKHGGYTF. The CDR3 nucleotides are TGTGCCAGCAGCCCCTACGACAAACATGGTGGCTACACCTTC. The chain uses TRBV9 and TRBJ1-2; no clear D. The V end was cut by 4 bases, the J end by 7 bases, with 17 bases between. The CDR3 sequence is 14 residues long. The germline V gene has CDR1 SGDLS and CDR2 YYNGEE.

This sequence joins TRBV7-2 and TRBJ2-1; TRBD1 might be the D (6 bases). V lost 5 bases to trimming and J lost 8 bases, with 16 bases between them. Germline CDR1 SGHTA, CDR2 FQGNSA. The CDR3 has 14 amino acids. CDR3 nucleotide sequence: TGTGCCAGCAGCCCCGGGCCAGGGGTTGATGAGCAGTTCTTC. This translates into CASSPGPGVDEQFF.

This chain links TRBV2 with TRBJ2-3; no reliable D call. Germline assignment: CDR1 SNHLY and CDR2 FYNNEI. This CDR3 has 10 residues. Trimming stripped 10 bases from V and 6 bases from J, with 8 bases between. The DNA of the CDR3 is TGTGCCACAGATCTGGATACGCAGTATTTT. It encodes CATDLDTQYF.

This clone was counted only a few times. The gene calls are TRBV6-5 and TRBJ1-2; D possibly corresponds to TRBD1 (6 bases). The CDR3 consists of 14 residues. Germline CDR1 is MNHEY and CDR2 is SVGAGI. The V gene lost 6 bases and the J gene lost 1 base, with 12 bases spanning the gap. The CDR3 bases are TGTGCCAGCAGATTACAGGGATTTAACTATGGCTACACCTTC. This translates into CASRLQGFNYGYTF.

The chain links TRBV10-3 to TRBJ2-1; the match to TRBD1 covers 9 bases. J lost 5 bases, V lost 4 bases, and 12 bases had no gene match. Germline lookup yields CDR1 ENHRY and CDR2 SYGVKD. The CDR3 extends over 17 amino acids. The CDR3 sequence: CAISGQTSTGGDNEQFF. The CDR3 DNA reads TGTGCCATCAGTGGGCAAACCTCGACAGGGGGTGACAATGAGCAGTTCTTC.

The J gene is TRBJ2-7, the V gene TRBV4-1, with 9 positions matching TRBD1. Per the germline V gene, CDR1 is MGHRA and CDR2 is YSYEKL. CDR3 length: 16 amino acids. V shed 0 bases, J shed 3 bases, and the junction held 6 bases outside the gene matches. The CDR3 nucleotides read TGCGCCAGCAGCCAAGACGTCACAGGGGGCTTCTACGAGCAGTACTTC. It codes for CASSQDVTGGFYEQYF.

V gene TRBV4-2 combines with J gene TRBJ2-1, with 11 nucleotides matching TRBD2. Germline values: CDR1 LGHNA, CDR2 YNFKEQ. The V segment lost 0 bases and the J segment 7 bases; nucleotides outside the gene matches: 8. This CDR3 has 17 residues. The CDR3 here is CASSQESLLAGDNEQFF. CDR3 DNA: TGTGCCAGCAGCCAAGAATCCCTACTAGCGGGGGATAATGAGCAGTTCTTC.

The gene calls are TRBV2 and TRBJ1-4; TRBD1 matches 7 bases. After removal of 6 bases from V and 6 bases from J, the junction contained 4 bases not matched to a gene. CDR3 length equals 13 residues. The germline V gene encodes CDR1 SNHLY and CDR2 FYNNEI. The CDR3: CASRTGEDEKLFF. The CDR3 DNA reads TGTGCCAGCAGAACAGGGGAAGATGAAAAACTGTTTTTT.

V usage is TRBV7-6 and J usage is TRBJ2-3, with D possibly matching TRBD2 (7 bases). Germline V gives CDR1 SGHVS, CDR2 FNYEAQ. Trimming took off 5 bases at V and 2 bases at J, with 14 bases between the two ends. The CDR3 runs to 15 residues. The CDR3 bases are TGTGCCAGCAGCAGTCACCGGGGGGCCACAGATACGCAGTATTTT. Its translation: CASSSHRGATDTQYF.

This clone has more than one count but fewer than ten. The chain is built from TRBV7-9 and TRBJ1-1; tentatively, D is TRBD1 (5 bases). Germline V gene lookup returns CDR1 SEHNR and CDR2 FQNEAQ (reference sequence). Trimming shortened V by 5 bases and J by 2 bases, and 18 bases separated the two germline ends. CDR3 size: 16 residues. The CDR3, as DNA: TGTGCCAGCAGCCTGCACCTGAGGACAACTAACACTGAAGCTTTCTTT. Amino acids: CASSLHLRTTNTEAFF.

This sequence joins TRBV6-1 and TRBJ1-4, with D unclear. This CDR3 is 15 amino acids long. Trimming shortened V by 1 base and J by 5 bases, and 11 bases separated the two germline ends. Germline V gene lookup returns CDR1 MNHNS and CDR2 SASEGT. As DNA, the CDR3 is TGTGCCAGCAGTGAAGAGGCAGGAAAAAATGAAAAACTGTTTTTT. This codes for CASSEEAGKNEKLFF.

This clone occurred a few times. V is TRBV6-5 and J is TRBJ1-1; D is unresolved. This CDR3 comprises 15 residues. The V end was cut by 7 bases, the J end by 1 base, with 16 bases between. The germline CDR1 and CDR2 sequences are MNHEY and SVGAGI. CDR3 sequence reads: CASIPRGQTNTEAFF. DNA for the CDR3: TGTGCCAGCATTCCCCGTGGGCAAACGAACACTGAAGCTTTCTTT.

The rearrangement uses TRBV27 and TRBJ2-5, with 12 bases lining up with TRBD2. The CDR3 loop spans 16 amino acids. The germline gives CDR1 MNHEY, CDR2 SMNVEV (reference sequence). Unmatched junction bases numbered 9, after V lost 5 bases and J lost 5 bases. The CDR3 region has the DNA TGTGCCAGCAGTAATAAGGGTCTAGCGGGAGGGGAGACCCAGTACTTC. Amino acid sequence: CASSNKGLAGGETQYF.

The gene calls are TRBV7-6 and TRBJ2-3; 7 nucleotides match TRBD2. Germline V CDR1 and CDR2: SGHVS, FNYEAQ. The CDR3 has 14 amino acids. V shed 0 bases, J shed 6 bases, and the junction held 3 bases outside the gene matches. In DNA, the CDR3 is TGTGCCAGCAGCTTAGCGGGGGGGGTGGATACGCAGTATTTT. Protein: CASSLAGGVDTQYF.

The chain has TRBV9 and TRBJ2-3, with D tentatively TRBD1 (6 bases). The CDR3 runs to 17 residues. CDR1 is SGDLS and CDR2 is YYNGEE in the germline V gene. V lost 3 bases to trimming and J lost 0 bases, with 17 bases between them. The CDR3 sequence is CASSAHRTELSTDTQYF. Here the CDR3 DNA reads TGTGCCAGCAGCGCCCACCGGACAGAGCTAAGCACAGATACGCAGTATTTT.

V is TRBV30 and J is TRBJ1-5; no firm D call. Germline V CDR1 and CDR2: GTSNPN, SVGIG (reference sequence). The CDR3 consists of 14 residues. V was pared by 2 bases and J by 5 bases, with 13 bases between. The DNA of the CDR3 is TGTGCCTGGAGTTTTAAATCAGGCGATCAGCCCCAGCATTTT. This translates into CAWSFKSGDQPQHF.

The J gene is TRBJ2-7, the V gene TRBV7-9, with unresolved D. The CDR3 is made up of 14 amino acids. Trimming left V 1 base short and J 1 base short, with 8 bases between. Germline assignment: CDR1 SEHNR and CDR2 FQNEAQ (reference sequence). Here the CDR3 reads CASSLVADSYEQYF. The CDR3, as DNA: TGTGCCAGCAGCTTAGTGGCGGATTCCTACGAGCAGTACTTC.

This chain links TRBV30 with TRBJ2-5, with D perhaps TRBD2 (6 bases). Germline V lookup: CDR1 GTSNPN, CDR2 SVGIG (reference sequence). The V end was cut by 2 bases, the J end by 4 bases, with 11 bases between. The CDR3 sequence is 13 residues long. The CDR3 nucleotides are TGTGCCTGGAGTTGGGGGGTTGGAGAGACCCAGTACTTC. This gives the protein CAWSWGVGETQYF. The full variable domain, rest sourced from reference TRBV30 and TRBJ2-5, is SQTIHQWPATLVQPVGSPLSLECTVEGTSNPNLYWYRQAAGRGLQLLFYSVGIGQISSEVPQNLSASRPQDRQFILSSKKLLLSDSGFYLCAWSWGVGETQYFGPGTRLLVL.

The rearrangement uses TRBV19 and TRBJ1-5, with 9 bases fitting TRBD1. This CDR3 contains 18 residues. V was pared by 7 bases and J by 3 bases, with 16 bases of the junction left unmatched. CDR1 and CDR2 (germline): LNHDA, SQIVND (reference sequence). For the CDR3, the DNA is TGTGCCAGTAACCCTGTGGGAGGGGGACAGGGCCACAATCAGCCCCAGCATTTT. Translated: CASNPVGGGQGHNQPQHF.

The chain links TRBV30 to TRBJ2-6; D ambiguous. V lost 0 bases and J 1 base, leaving 7 bases between the germline ends. Germline CDR1 is GTSNPN and CDR2 is SVGIG (reference sequence). This CDR3 region has 15 residues. The CDR3 sequence: CAWSVLGSGANVLTF. For the CDR3, the DNA is TGTGCCTGGAGTGTACTCGGGTCTGGGGCCAACGTCCTGACTTTC.

The chain employs TRBV5-1 and TRBJ1-2; D not resolved. V was trimmed by 4 bases and J by 3 bases, leaving 16 bases between them. CDR1 is SGHRS and CDR2 is YFSETQ in the germline V gene. The CDR3 is 15 residues long. The CDR3 DNA reads as TGCGCCAGCAGCACGGGTCCGGGGATCGACTATGGCTACACCTTC. Protein product: CASSTGPGIDYGYTF.

J is TRBJ1-2 and V is TRBV5-8; D perhaps matches TRBD1 (6 bases). Germline loops: CDR1 SGHTS, CDR2 YDEGEE. Trimming stripped 0 bases from V and 4 bases from J, with 13 bases between. CDR3 size: 15 residues. In DNA form, the CDR3 reads TGTGCCAGCAGCTTGGGACAGGCTGGGGGCTATGGCTACACCTTC. Translated, it gives CASSLGQAGGYGYTF. Together with reference TRBV5-8 and TRBJ1-2, the CDR3 gives the full variable domain: EAGVTQSPTHLIKTRGQQATLRCSPISGHTSVYWYQQALGLGLQFLLWYDEGEERNRGNFPPRFSGRQFPNYSSELNVNALELEDSALYLCASSLGQAGGYGYTFGSGTRLTVV.

This clone came up a few times. The gene calls are TRBV19 and TRBJ2-1; D may be TRBD2 (5 bases). V lost 3 bases and J lost 8, with 8 bases in between. Germline assignment: CDR1 LNHDA and CDR2 SQIVND (reference sequence). CDR3 length: 12 amino acids. CDR3 sequence (DNA): TGTGCCAGTAGTATCGGCGGGCATGAGCAGTTCTTC. Its translation: CASSIGGHEQFF. Combining the CDR3 with reference TRBV19 and TRBJ2-1 gives the whole variable domain DGGITQSPKYLFRKEGQNVTLSCEQNLNHDAMYWYRQDPGQGLRLIYYSQIVNDFQKGDIAEGYSVSREKKESFPLTVTSAQKNPTAFYLCASSIGGHEQFFGPGTRLTVL.

The chain employs TRBV13 and TRBJ2-3; tentatively, D is TRBD2 (6 bases). The length of the CDR3 is 16 residues. Trimming pared 5 bases from V and 2 bases from J, leaving 17 bases between. Germline V gives CDR1 PRHDT, CDR2 FYEKMQ (reference sequence). The CDR3 nucleotides are TGTGCCAGCAGCCCGATGGGGGGTGATACCACAGATACGCAGTATTTT. It specifies CASSPMGGDTTDTQYF.

The table lists this clone with a few counts. The V and J genes are TRBV5-4 and TRBJ1-2, with a possible D match to TRBD1 (6 bases). CDR1 and CDR2 from the germline V gene are SGHNT and YYREEE (reference sequence). V was pared by 0 bases and J by 6 bases, with 6 bases between. The CDR3 runs to 12 residues. Here the CDR3 DNA reads TGTGCCAGCAGCTTGGCAGGGGATGGCTACACCTTC. It specifies CASSLAGDGYTF.

The V and J genes are TRBV5-1 and TRBJ2-1; D call uncertain. Germline V gene data show CDR1 as SGHRS and CDR2 as YFSETQ. The V and J ends lost 0 bases and 3 bases respectively, with 7 bases between them. The CDR3 extends over 14 amino acids. CDR3 in DNA: TGCGCCAGCAGCTTGGGGGCAGTCTACAATGAGCAGTTCTTC. Translating gives CASSLGAVYNEQFF.

The rearrangement joins TRBV7-9 to TRBJ2-7, with TRBD2 as a possible D gene (5 bases). Trimming cost V 0 bases and J 3 bases, with 6 bases left between them. CDR3 size: 13 residues. CDR1 and CDR2 (germline): SEHNR, FQNEAQ (reference sequence). The DNA for the CDR3 is TGTGCCAGCAGCTTAGCAGAGGGCTACGAGCAGTACTTC. This sequence encodes CASSLAEGYEQYF.